Shown below are 14 T cell receptor beta chains from a single sample sequenced in a study of technical replicates of blood from a handful of donors. Profiled with immunoSEQ multiplex PCR; TCRdb holds only in-frame clones, not every one. This sample has around 54,000 clones, with around 95% found just once. The sequenced sample consisted of T cells isolated from PBMCs. Source of these receptors: a human donor in good health.

The chain joins TRBV25-1 to TRBJ1-5; D not resolved. The CDR3 is made up of 15 amino acids. Germline lookup yields CDR1 MGHDK and CDR2 SYGVNS. V lost 4 bases, J lost 3 bases, and 13 bases lay in between. The CDR3 DNA reads as TGTGCCAGCAGTGTAGAGGGATACTTCAATCAGCCCCAGCATTTT. This sequence encodes CASSVEGYFNQPQHF.

The chain is built from TRBV13 and TRBJ2-1; 9 nucleotides line up with TRBD2. From germline, CDR1 is PRHDT and CDR2 FYEKMQ (reference sequence). J was trimmed by 6 bases and V by 5 bases; bases with no gene match: 11. There are 16 residues in the CDR3. CDR3 DNA sequence: TGTGCCAGCAGCGGGGGAGGGACTAGCATTGGCAATGAGCAGTTCTTC. As protein: CASSGGGTSIGNEQFF.

The V and J genes are TRBV30 and TRBJ2-1; tentatively, D is TRBD2 (5 bases). The CDR3 is made up of 10 amino acids. The germline gives CDR1 GTSNPN, CDR2 SVGIG (reference sequence). CDR3 in amino acids: CALDSWEQFF. CDR3 in DNA: TGTGCGTTGGACTCCTGGGAGCAGTTCTTC.

This clone was seen a single time. V and J are TRBV6-1 and TRBJ1-1; D is unresolved. The CDR3 spans 15 residues. Looked up from germline, CDR1 is MNHNS and CDR2 is SASEGT. Between the trimmed V and J ends, which lost 1 base and 4 bases, there was a span of 13 bases. CDR3 nucleotides: TGTGCCAGCAGTGAAGGGCCCCGGAGGACCACTGAAGCTTTCTTT. Encoded protein: CASSEGPRRTTEAFF.

V is TRBV11-2 and J is TRBJ2-7; D call uncertain. V lost 4 bases, J lost 3 bases, and 7 bases lay in between. CDR3 size: 12 residues. CDR1 and CDR2 from the germline V gene are SGHAT and FQNNGV. CDR3 DNA: TGTGCCAGCAGCTGGGCATTCTACGAGCAGTACTTC. Amino acid sequence: CASSWAFYEQYF.

This chain links TRBV30 with TRBJ2-5; 7 nucleotides align to TRBD2. The V and J ends lost 8 bases and 7 bases, in that order; junction bases with no gene match: 10. Germline values: CDR1 GTSNPN, CDR2 SVGIG (reference sequence). The CDR3 spans 12 residues. This chain's CDR3 is CAGQSREGTQYF. The CDR3 nucleotides read TGTGCCGGCCAATCCAGGGAGGGGACCCAGTACTTC. Variable domain in full (rest from reference TRBV30 and TRBJ2-5): SQTIHQWPATLVQPVGSPLSLECTVEGTSNPNLYWYRQAAGRGLQLLFYSVGIGQISSEVPQNLSASRPQDRQFILSSKKLLLSDSGFYLCAGQSREGTQYFGPGTRLLVL.

The chain combines TRBV4-1 with TRBJ1-2; TRBD1 matches 9 bases. The germline gives CDR1 MGHRA, CDR2 YSYEKL. The CDR3 extends over 18 amino acids. V lost 1 base, J lost 8 bases, and 17 bases stayed unmatched. CDR3 in amino acids: CASSQVMDRGSLQGGYTF. The CDR3 DNA reads TGCGCCAGCAGCCAAGTAATGGACAGGGGTTCTCTCCAGGGGGGCTACACCTTC.

J is TRBJ2-7 and V is TRBV4-1; D is uncertain. The CDR3 extends over 15 amino acids. V was clipped by 1 base and J by 2 bases, with 12 bases between them. Per germline, CDR1 MGHRA and CDR2 YSYEKL. The CDR3 reads CASSQAETVPYEQYF. CDR3 nucleotide sequence: TGCGCCAGCAGCCAAGCAGAGACTGTTCCCTACGAGCAGTACTTC.

The chain employs TRBV15 and TRBJ2-5; TRBD2 matches 9 bases. With V trimmed by 1 base and J by 4 bases, 7 bases remained unmatched. The CDR3 sequence is 16 residues long. CDR1 is LNHNV, CDR2 YYDKDF, per germline (reference sequence). For the CDR3, the DNA is TGTGCCACCAGCAGAGTTCTGGCGGGAGGGGTAGAGACCCAGTACTTC. Its protein product is CATSRVLAGGVETQYF.

The chain combines TRBV30 with TRBJ2-1, with TRBD2 matching over 13 bases. Germline assignment: CDR1 GTSNPN and CDR2 SVGIG (reference sequence). The CDR3 covers 14 residues. Trimming cost V 4 bases and J 9 bases; bases outside gene matches: 6. This chain's CDR3 is CAWTPGLAGIEQFF. The CDR3 nucleotides read TGTGCCTGGACTCCGGGACTAGCGGGAATTGAGCAGTTCTTC.

The chain joins TRBV7-8 to TRBJ1-2; D is undetermined. The V gene's germline CDR1 is SGHVS and CDR2 FQNEAQ. The ends were cut back, 4 bases at V and 2 bases at J, with 8 bases in the middle. The CDR3 consists of 13 residues. CDR3 loop: CASSSDPNYGYTF. The CDR3 DNA follows: TGTGCCAGCAGCTCAGATCCCAACTATGGCTACACCTTC.

The gene calls are TRBV28 and TRBJ2-5; TRBD2 matches at 11 bases. This CDR3 has 17 residues. The J segment lost 1 base and the V segment lost 6 bases, leaving 10 bases of the junction unmatched. Germline CDR1 is MDHEN and CDR2 is SYDVKM. Here the CDR3 reads CASSPGGLAGGQETQYF. In DNA form, the CDR3 reads TGTGCCAGCAGCCCGGGGGGGCTAGCGGGAGGCCAAGAGACCCAGTACTTC.

The J gene is TRBJ2-3, the V gene TRBV5-1; 11 nucleotides agree with TRBD2. Germline-derived CDR1 and CDR2 are SGHRS and YFSETQ. This CDR3 region has 17 residues. Germline trimming cut 0 bases from V and 3 bases from J; bases unmatched to any gene: 6. For the CDR3, the DNA is TGCGCCAGCAGCTTGGGGCTAGCGGGAGGAAGTACAGATACGCAGTATTTT. Protein sequence: CASSLGLAGGSTDTQYF.

V gene TRBV6-5 combines with J gene TRBJ2-3, with 13 bases aligning to TRBD2. The CDR3 totals 16 residues. V lost 2 bases to trimming and J lost 3 bases; unmatched junction nucleotides: 2. Germline V gene data show CDR1 as MNHEY and CDR2 as SVGAGI. The chain's CDR3 is CASSYLGLAGTDTQYF. In DNA form, the CDR3 reads TGTGCCAGCAGTTACCTGGGACTAGCGGGGACAGATACGCAGTATTTT.